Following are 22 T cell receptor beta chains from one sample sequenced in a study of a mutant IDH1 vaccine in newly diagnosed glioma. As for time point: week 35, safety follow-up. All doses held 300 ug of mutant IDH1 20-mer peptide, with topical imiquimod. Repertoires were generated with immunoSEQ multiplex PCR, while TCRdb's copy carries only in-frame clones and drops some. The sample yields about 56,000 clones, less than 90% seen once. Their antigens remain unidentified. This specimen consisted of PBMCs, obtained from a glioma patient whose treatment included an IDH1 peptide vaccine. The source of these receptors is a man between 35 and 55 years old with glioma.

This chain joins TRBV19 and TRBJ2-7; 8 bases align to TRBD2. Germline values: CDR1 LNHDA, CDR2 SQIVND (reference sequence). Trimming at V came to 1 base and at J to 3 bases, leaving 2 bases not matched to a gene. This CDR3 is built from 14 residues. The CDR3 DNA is TGTGCCAGTAGTATAGTGGGGACTAGCTACGAGCAGTACTTC. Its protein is CASSIVGTSYEQYF.

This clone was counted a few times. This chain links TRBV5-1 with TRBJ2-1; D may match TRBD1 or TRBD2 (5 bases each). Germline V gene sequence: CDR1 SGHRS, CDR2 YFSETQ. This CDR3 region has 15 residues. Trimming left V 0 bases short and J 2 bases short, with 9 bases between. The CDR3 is CASSLASGPYNEQFF. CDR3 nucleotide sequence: TGCGCCAGCAGCTTGGCCTCGGGACCCTACAATGAGCAGTTCTTC.

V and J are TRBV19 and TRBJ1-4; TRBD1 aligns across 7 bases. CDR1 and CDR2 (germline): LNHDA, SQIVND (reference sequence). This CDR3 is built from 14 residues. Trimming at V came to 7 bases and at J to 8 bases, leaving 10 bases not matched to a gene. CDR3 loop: CASTRGTGDEKLFF. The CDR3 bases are TGTGCCAGTACAAGGGGTACAGGGGACGAAAAACTGTTTTTT.

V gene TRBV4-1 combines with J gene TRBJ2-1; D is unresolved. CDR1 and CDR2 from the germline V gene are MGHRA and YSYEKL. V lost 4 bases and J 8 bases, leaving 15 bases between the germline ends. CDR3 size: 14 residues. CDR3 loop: CASSREVEAYEQFF. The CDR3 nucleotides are TGCGCCAGCAGCCGAGAGGTAGAGGCGTATGAGCAGTTCTTC.

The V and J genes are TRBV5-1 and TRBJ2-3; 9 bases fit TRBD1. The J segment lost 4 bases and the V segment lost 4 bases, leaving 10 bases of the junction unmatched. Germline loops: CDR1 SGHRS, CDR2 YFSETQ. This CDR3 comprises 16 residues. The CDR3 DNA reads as TGCGCCAGCAGCCCACAGGGGGCCCAAACAGCAGATACGCAGTATTTT. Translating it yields CASSPQGAQTADTQYF.

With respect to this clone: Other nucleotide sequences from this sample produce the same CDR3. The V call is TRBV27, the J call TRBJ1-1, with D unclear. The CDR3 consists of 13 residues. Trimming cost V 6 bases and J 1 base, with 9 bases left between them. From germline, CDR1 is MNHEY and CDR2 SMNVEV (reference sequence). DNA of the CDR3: TGTGCCAGCAGCCCTACCAGGAACACTGAAGCTTTCTTT. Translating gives CASSPTRNTEAFF.

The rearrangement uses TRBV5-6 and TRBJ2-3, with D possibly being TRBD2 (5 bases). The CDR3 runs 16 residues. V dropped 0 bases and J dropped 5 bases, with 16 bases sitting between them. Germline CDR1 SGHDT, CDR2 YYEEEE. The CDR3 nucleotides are TGTGCCAGCAGCTTGGCCCTAGGTAGCGCCGGAGATACGCAGTATTTT. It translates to CASSLALGSAGDTQYF.

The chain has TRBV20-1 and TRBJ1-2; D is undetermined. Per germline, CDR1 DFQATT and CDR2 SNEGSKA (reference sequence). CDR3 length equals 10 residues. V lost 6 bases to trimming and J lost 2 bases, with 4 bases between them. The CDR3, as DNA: TGCAGTGCCCCAAACTATGGCTACACCTTC. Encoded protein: CSAPNYGYTF.

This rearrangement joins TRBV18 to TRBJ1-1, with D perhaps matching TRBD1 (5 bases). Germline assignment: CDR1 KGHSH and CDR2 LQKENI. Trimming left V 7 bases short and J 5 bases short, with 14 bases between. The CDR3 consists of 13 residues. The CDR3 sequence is CASFPGGRTEAFF. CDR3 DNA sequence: TGTGCCAGCTTCCCCGGGGGGAGGACTGAAGCTTTCTTT.

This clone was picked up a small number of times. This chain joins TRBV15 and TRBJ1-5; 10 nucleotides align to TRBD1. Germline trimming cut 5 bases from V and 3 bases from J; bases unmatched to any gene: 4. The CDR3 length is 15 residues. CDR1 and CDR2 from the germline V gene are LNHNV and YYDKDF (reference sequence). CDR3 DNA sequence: TGTGCCACCAGCTTAGACAGGGGGCTCAATCAGCCCCAGCATTTT. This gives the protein CATSLDRGLNQPQHF. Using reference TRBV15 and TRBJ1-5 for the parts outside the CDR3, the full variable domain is DAMVIQNPRYQVTQFGKPVTLSCSQTLNHNVMYWYQQKSSQAPKLLFHYYDKDFNNEADTPDNFQSRRPNTSFCFLDIRSPGLGDTAMYLCATSLDRGLNQPQHFGDGTRLSIL.

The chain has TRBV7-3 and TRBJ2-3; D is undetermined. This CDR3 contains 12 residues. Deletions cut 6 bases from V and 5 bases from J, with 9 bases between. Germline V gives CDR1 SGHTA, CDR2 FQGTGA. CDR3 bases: TGTGCCAGCAGTTTGACCGAAGATACGCAGTATTTT. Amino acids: CASSLTEDTQYF.

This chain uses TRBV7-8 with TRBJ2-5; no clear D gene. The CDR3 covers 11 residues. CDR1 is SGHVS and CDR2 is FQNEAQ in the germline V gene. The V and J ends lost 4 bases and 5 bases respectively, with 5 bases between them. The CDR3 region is CASSSVETQYF. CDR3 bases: TGTGCCAGCAGCTCCGTGGAGACCCAGTACTTC.

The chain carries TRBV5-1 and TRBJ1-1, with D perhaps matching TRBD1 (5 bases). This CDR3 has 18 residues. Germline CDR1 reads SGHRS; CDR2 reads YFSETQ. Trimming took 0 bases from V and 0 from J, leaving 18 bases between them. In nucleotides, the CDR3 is TGCGCCAGCAGCTTGGGGCGATTAACAGGATCGGTGAACACTGAAGCTTTCTTT. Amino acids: CASSLGRLTGSVNTEAFF.

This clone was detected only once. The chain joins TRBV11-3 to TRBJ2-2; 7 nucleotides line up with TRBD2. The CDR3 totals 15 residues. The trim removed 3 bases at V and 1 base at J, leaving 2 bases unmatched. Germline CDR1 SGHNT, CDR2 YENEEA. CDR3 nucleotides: TGTGCCAGCAGCTTCGGCGGGGGGAACACCGGGGAGCTGTTTTTT. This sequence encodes CASSFGGGNTGELFF.

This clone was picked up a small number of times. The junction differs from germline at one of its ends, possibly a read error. CDR3 nucleotide sequence: TGTGCTAGCAGCTTAGGGTGGGCAGGAACCGGGGAGCTGTTTTTT. As protein: CASSLGWAGTGELFF. The J gene is TRBJ2-2, the V gene TRBV7-7; D is uncertain. The CDR3 extends over 15 amino acids. The germline gives CDR1 SSHAT, CDR2 FNYEAQ (reference sequence).

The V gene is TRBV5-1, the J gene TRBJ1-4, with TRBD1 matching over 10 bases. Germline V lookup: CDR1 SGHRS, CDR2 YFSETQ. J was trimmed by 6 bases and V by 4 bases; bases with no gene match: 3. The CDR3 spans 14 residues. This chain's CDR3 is CASSPGTGDEKLFF. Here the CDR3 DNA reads TGCGCCAGCAGCCCCGGGACAGGGGATGAAAAACTGTTTTTT.

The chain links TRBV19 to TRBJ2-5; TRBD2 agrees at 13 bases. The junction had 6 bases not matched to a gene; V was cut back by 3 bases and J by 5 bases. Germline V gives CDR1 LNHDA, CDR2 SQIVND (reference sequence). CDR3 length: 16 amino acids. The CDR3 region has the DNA TGTGCCAGTAGTATGGGACTAGCGGGGCTCGGGGAGACCCAGTACTTC. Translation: CASSMGLAGLGETQYF.

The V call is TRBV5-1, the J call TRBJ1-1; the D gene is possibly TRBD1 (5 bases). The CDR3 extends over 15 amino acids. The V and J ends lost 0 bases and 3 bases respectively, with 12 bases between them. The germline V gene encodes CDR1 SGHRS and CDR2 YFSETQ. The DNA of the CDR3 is TGCGCCAGCAGCTTGGCAGGTTCAGGGTACACTGAAGCTTTCTTT. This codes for CASSLAGSGYTEAFF.

CDR3 residues: CASSFGPNTGELFF. In nucleotides, the CDR3 is TGTGCCAGCAGTTTTGGCCCGAACACCGGGGAGCTGTTTTTT. The gene calls are TRBV27 and TRBJ2-2; D is ambiguous. Germline values: CDR1 MNHEY, CDR2 SMNVEV (reference sequence). The CDR3 runs 14 residues. V shed 3 bases and J shed 0 bases, with 5 bases lying between them.

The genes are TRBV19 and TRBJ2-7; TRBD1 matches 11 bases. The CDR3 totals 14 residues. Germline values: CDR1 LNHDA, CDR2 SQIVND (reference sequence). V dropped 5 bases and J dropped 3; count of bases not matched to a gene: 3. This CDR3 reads CASSPGTGGYEQYF. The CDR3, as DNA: TGTGCCAGTAGTCCAGGGACAGGGGGCTACGAGCAGTACTTC.

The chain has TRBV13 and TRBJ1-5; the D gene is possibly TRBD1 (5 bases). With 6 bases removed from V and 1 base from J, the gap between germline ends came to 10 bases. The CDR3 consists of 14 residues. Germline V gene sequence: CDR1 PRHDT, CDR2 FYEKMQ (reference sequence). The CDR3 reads CASSARGSNQPQHF. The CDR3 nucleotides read TGTGCCAGCAGTGCTCGGGGGAGCAATCAGCCCCAGCATTTT. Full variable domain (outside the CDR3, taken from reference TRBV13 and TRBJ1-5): AAGVIQSPRHLIKEKRETATLKCYPIPRHDTVYWYQQGPGQDPQFLISFYEKMQSDKGSIPDRFSAQQFSDYHSELNMSSLELGDSALYFCASSARGSNQPQHFGDGTRLSIL.

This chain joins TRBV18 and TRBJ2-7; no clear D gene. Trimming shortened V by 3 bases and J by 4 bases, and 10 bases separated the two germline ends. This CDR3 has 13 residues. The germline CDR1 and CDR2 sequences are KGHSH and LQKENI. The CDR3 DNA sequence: TGTGCCAGCTCACCGGCGGAGATATACGAGCAGTACTTC. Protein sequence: CASSPAEIYEQYF.